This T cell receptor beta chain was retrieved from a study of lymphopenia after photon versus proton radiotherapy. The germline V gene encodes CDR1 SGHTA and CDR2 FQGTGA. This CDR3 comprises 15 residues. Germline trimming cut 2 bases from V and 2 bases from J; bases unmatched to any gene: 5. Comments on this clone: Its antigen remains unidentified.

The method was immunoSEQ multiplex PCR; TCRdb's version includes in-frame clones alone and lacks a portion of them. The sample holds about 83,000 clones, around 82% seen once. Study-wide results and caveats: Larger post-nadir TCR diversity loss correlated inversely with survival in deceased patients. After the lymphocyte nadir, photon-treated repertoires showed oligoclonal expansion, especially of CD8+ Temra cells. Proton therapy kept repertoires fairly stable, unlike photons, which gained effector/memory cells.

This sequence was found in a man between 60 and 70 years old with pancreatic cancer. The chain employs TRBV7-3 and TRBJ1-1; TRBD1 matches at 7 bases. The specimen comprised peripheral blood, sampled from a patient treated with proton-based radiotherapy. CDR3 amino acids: CASSLQAGGNTEAFF. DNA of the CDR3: TGTGCCAGCAGCTTACAGGCAGGGGGAAACACTGAAGCTTTCTTT.